This T cell receptor beta chain emerged from a study of response to subunit inactivated influenza vaccine. Looked up from germline, CDR1 is SGHTA and CDR2 is FQGNSA. The CDR3 has 13 amino acids. The V gene lost 4 bases and the J gene lost 2 bases, with 9 bases spanning the gap. TCRdb used MiXCR to reprocess the RT-PCR reads, holding one entry per CDR3 protein. The sample includes about 700,000 distinct CDR3 sequences, approximately 15% of them seen just once. A word on this clonotype: As yet, its antigen is unknown.

Study conclusions and caveats: Seasonal influenza vaccination, on each occasion, was suggested by the authors to recruit few new T cells.

This chain uses TRBV7-2 with TRBJ2-7; D perhaps matches TRBD2 (5 bases). This sequence originates from a man aged 45-60 years who received an inactivated influenza vaccine. The sample here was PBMCs from blood, taken 14 to 15 days before vaccination. CDR3 coding DNA: TGTGCCAGCAGCTCCTGGGAGCCCTACGAGCAGTACTTC. Encoded protein: CASSSWEPYEQYF. Full variable domain (rest looked up from reference TRBV7-2 and TRBJ2-7): GAGVSQSPSNKVTEKGKDVELRCDPISGHTALYWYRQSLGQGLEFLIYFQGNSAPDKSGLPSDRFSAERTGGSVSTLTIQRTQQEDSAVYLCASSSWEPYEQYFGPGTRLTVT.